Below are 22 T cell receptor beta chains sequenced from a single sample in a study of control samples from healthy donors and cancer patients. The assay was immunoSEQ multiplex PCR, and TCRdb's table has in-frame clones only and misses some. The sample holds fewer than 150,000 clones, 75% to 95% seen once. Sequencing was performed on blood. The receptor set was obtained from a man younger than 30 in good health.

CDR3 loop: CASSLAGTVNTEAFF. Written as DNA, the CDR3 is TGCGCCAGCAGCTTGGCCGGGACAGTGAACACTGAAGCTTTCTTT. V gene TRBV5-1 combines with J gene TRBJ1-1; 7 bases fit TRBD1. This CDR3 contains 15 residues. Germline trimming cut 0 bases from V and 0 bases from J; bases unmatched to any gene: 2. Per germline, CDR1 SGHRS and CDR2 YFSETQ.

The chain couples TRBV25-1 to TRBJ2-3; D call uncertain. Germline V gives CDR1 MGHDK, CDR2 SYGVNS. Trimming pared 6 bases from V and 6 bases from J, leaving 19 bases between. The CDR3 has 15 amino acids. The CDR3 DNA reads TGTGCCAGCAGGGGCCGGGCCTCGTCGTTGGATACGCAGTATTTT. It yields the protein CASRGRASSLDTQYF.

The chain links TRBV5-1 to TRBJ2-5; TRBD1 matches 8 bases. Trimming removed 0 bases from V and 5 bases from J; junction bases left unmatched: 6. CDR1 and CDR2 from the germline V gene are SGHRS and YFSETQ. The CDR3 runs to 15 residues. The CDR3 reads CASSLGTGYYETQYF. The CDR3 DNA sequence: TGCGCCAGCAGCTTGGGGACAGGGTATTATGAGACCCAGTACTTC.

The chain carries TRBV6-2 or TRBV6-3 and TRBJ2-4; D possibly corresponds to TRBD1 (6 bases). The germline CDR1 and CDR2 sequences are MNHEY and SVGEGT. The CDR3 has 15 amino acids. Trimming took off 3 bases at V and 2 bases at J, with 11 bases between the two ends. In DNA form, the CDR3 reads TGTGCCAGCAGTTATTCCGACAGGACCAAAAACATTCAGTACTTC. It translates to CASSYSDRTKNIQYF.

The V gene is TRBV5-1, the J gene TRBJ2-3; D call uncertain. Germline CDR1 and CDR2: SGHRS and YFSETQ. The V end was cut by 4 bases, the J end by 2 bases, with 14 bases between. The CDR3 runs 15 residues. The CDR3 reads CASSLEGSPTDTQYF. Here the CDR3 DNA reads TGCGCCAGCAGCCTCGAAGGGTCTCCCACAGATACGCAGTATTTT.

CDR3 nucleotides: TGTGCCAGCAGTGATGGGGTCTTTCAAGAGACCCAGTACTTC. Amino acid sequence: CASSDGVFQETQYF. V and J are TRBV6-1 and TRBJ2-5; D is undetermined. The germline CDR1 and CDR2 sequences are MNHNS and SASEGT. The CDR3 is 14 residues long. V lost 3 bases and J 2 bases, leaving 10 bases between the germline ends.

The CDR3 sequence: CASSAMTGPQAGYTF. CDR3 nucleotides: TGTGCCAGCAGCGCAATGACAGGGCCCCAAGCCGGCTACACCTTC. The chain couples TRBV9 to TRBJ1-2, with 7 bases that match TRBD1. The germline CDR1 and CDR2 sequences are SGDLS and YYNGEE. J gave up 8 bases and V 3 bases, and 13 bases lay outside the gene matches. The CDR3 extends over 15 amino acids. The full variable domain, rest sourced from reference TRBV9 and TRBJ1-2, is DSGVTQTPKHLITATGQRVTLRCSPRSGDLSVYWYQQSLDQGLQFLIQYYNGEERAKGNILERFSAQQFPDLHSELNLSSLELGDSALYFCASSAMTGPQAGYTFGSGTRLTVV.

This chain uses TRBV3-1 (or the pseudogene TRBV3-2) with TRBJ2-1; TRBD2 matches at 14 bases. Losses at the gene ends were 4 bases for V and 1 base for J; bases not matched to a gene: 6. This CDR3 region has 18 residues. Germline V gene sequence: CDR1 LGHDT, CDR2 YNNKEL (reference sequence). The CDR3 sequence is CASSPAGTSGSSYNEQFF. The CDR3 bases are TGTGCCAGCAGCCCCGCCGGGACTAGCGGGAGTTCCTACAATGAGCAGTTCTTC.

This sequence joins TRBV7-9 and TRBJ2-7; D perhaps matches TRBD1 (6 bases). CDR1 and CDR2 (germline): SEHNR, FQNEAQ (reference sequence). Trimming removed 4 bases at V and 0 bases at J, with 16 bases between. The CDR3 contains 16 residues. The CDR3 here is CASSSQSGHRSYEQYF. The CDR3 DNA is TGTGCCAGCAGCTCGCAATCGGGACACCGCTCCTACGAGCAGTACTTC.

The chain employs TRBV19 and TRBJ2-6; no clear D. This CDR3 is built from 15 residues. Trimming removed 1 base at V and 2 bases at J, with 6 bases between. The germline gives CDR1 LNHDA, CDR2 SQIVND (reference sequence). This CDR3 reads CASSIANAGANVLTF. CDR3 DNA sequence: TGTGCCAGTAGTATAGCGAATGCTGGGGCCAACGTCCTGACTTTC.

The chain combines TRBV5-1 with TRBJ2-7; D gene ambiguous. V was clipped by 1 base and J by 3 bases, with 11 bases between them. The CDR3 runs 14 residues. Germline-derived CDR1 and CDR2 are SGHRS and YFSETQ. The CDR3 DNA follows: TGCGCCAGCAGCTTGAGTGTCTCCCGCTACGAGCAGTACTTC. Amino acid sequence: CASSLSVSRYEQYF.

The rearrangement links TRBV6-2 or TRBV6-3 to TRBJ2-7, with 12 bases identical to TRBD2. Germline values: CDR1 MNHEY, CDR2 SVGEGT. Germline trimming cut 2 bases from V and 2 bases from J; bases unmatched to any gene: 1. The CDR3 is 15 amino acids. CDR3 loop: CASSYASGRAYEQYV. DNA of the CDR3: TGTGCCAGCAGTTACGCTAGCGGGAGGGCCTACGAGCAGTACGTC.

The V call is TRBV7-6, the J call TRBJ2-2, with a tentative D call TRBD1 (8 bases). Germline assignment: CDR1 SGHVS and CDR2 FNYEAQ. The CDR3 spans 17 residues. The germline V and J ends were trimmed by 0 bases and 6 bases, with 17 bases remaining between them. The DNA of the CDR3 is TGTGCCAGCAGCTTAGCGTGGAAGCGGGGACAGGCCGGGGAGCTGTTTTTT. This gives the protein CASSLAWKRGQAGELFF.

V and J are TRBV7-9 and TRBJ2-7; unclear D gene. V dropped 5 bases and J dropped 5 bases, with 13 bases sitting between them. CDR3 length: 13 amino acids. CDR1 is SEHNR, CDR2 FQNEAQ, per germline (reference sequence). The DNA for the CDR3 is TGTGCCAGCAGCCACCTTGACTGGGACGAGCAGTACGTC. It is translated as CASSHLDWDEQYV.

Comment on this clone: This sample also contains other DNA sequences that code for the same CDR3. The chain employs TRBV7-9 and TRBJ2-6, with D possibly matching TRBD1 (6 bases). Germline CDR1 reads SEHNR; CDR2 reads FQNEAQ (reference sequence). Trimming removed 1 base at V and 4 bases at J, with 14 bases between. CDR3 size: 17 residues. The CDR3 protein is CASSLEVGGGGANVLTF. The CDR3 DNA follows: TGTGCCAGCAGCTTAGAAGTAGGGGGTGGGGGGGCCAACGTCCTGACTTTC.

The chain couples TRBV7-8 to TRBJ1-1; possible D gene TRBD1, 6 bases. V was clipped by 5 bases and J by 1 base, with 14 bases between them. Germline V lookup: CDR1 SGHVS, CDR2 FQNEAQ. CDR3 length equals 15 residues. The CDR3 DNA follows: TGTGCCAGCAGCCGAGACGACAGGTGGAACACTGAAGCTTTCTTT. Amino acid sequence: CASSRDDRWNTEAFF.

This chain connects TRBV5-8 to TRBJ1-2; no definite D call. This CDR3 is built from 12 residues. Germline CDR1 reads SGHTS; CDR2 reads YDEGEE. V lost 2 bases, J lost 4 bases, and 6 bases lay in between. CDR3 DNA sequence: TGTGCCAGCAGCTTTTCTAGCTATGGCTACACCTTC. It yields the protein CASSFSSYGYTF.

This sequence joins TRBV4-1 and TRBJ2-2; weak D call: TRBD2 (6 bases). Per germline, CDR1 MGHRA and CDR2 YSYEKL. Between the trimmed V and J ends, which lost 1 base and 2 bases, there was a span of 17 bases. The CDR3 consists of 18 residues. The CDR3 spells CASSQVASGGGNTGELFF. For the CDR3, the DNA is TGCGCCAGCAGCCAAGTTGCGAGTGGGGGAGGAAACACCGGGGAGCTGTTTTTT.

The gene calls are TRBV11-2 and TRBJ1-1; D is unclear. Germline lookup yields CDR1 SGHAT and CDR2 FQNNGV. Between the trimmed V and J ends, which lost 5 bases and 4 bases, there was a span of 14 bases. The CDR3 sequence is 14 residues long. The CDR3 spells CASSITIQGTEAFF. The CDR3 DNA follows: TGTGCCAGCAGCATCACCATCCAAGGCACTGAAGCTTTCTTT.

The chain joins TRBV3-1 (or the pseudogene TRBV3-2) to TRBJ2-1; the match to TRBD2 covers 7 bases. The CDR3 extends over 17 amino acids. Germline V gene lookup returns CDR1 LGHDT and CDR2 YNNKEL (reference sequence). Trimming removed 1 base from V and 1 base from J; junction bases left unmatched: 7. The DNA for the CDR3 is TGTGCCAGCAGCCAAGTAAGGAGCGGGATATCCTACAATGAGCAGTTCTTC. This encodes CASSQVRSGISYNEQFF.

The chain employs TRBV7-2 and TRBJ1-6, with a weak D call TRBD1 (5 bases). Trimming took off 5 bases at V and 7 bases at J, with 12 bases between the two ends. This CDR3 contains 14 residues. Per the germline V gene, CDR1 is SGHTA and CDR2 is FQGNSA. For the CDR3, the DNA is TGTGCCAGCAGCGTCGGGACTGGGAATTCACCCCTCCACTTT. This codes for CASSVGTGNSPLHF. The whole variable domain, filled in from reference TRBV7-2 and TRBJ1-6, reads GAGVSQSPSNKVTEKGKDVELRCDPISGHTALYWYRQSLGQGLEFLIYFQGNSAPDKSGLPSDRFSAERTGGSVSTLTIQRTQQEDSAVYLCASSVGTGNSPLHFGNGTRLTVT.

The chain joins TRBV9 to TRBJ2-3; the D gene is possibly TRBD2 (6 bases). The CDR3 runs to 15 residues. Deletions cut 0 bases from V and 1 base from J, with 9 bases between. Germline CDR1 reads SGDLS; CDR2 reads YYNGEE. The CDR3 region has the DNA TGTGCCAGCAGCGTAGGGGGGGTTCGCACAGATACGCAGTATTTT. This codes for CASSVGGVRTDTQYF.